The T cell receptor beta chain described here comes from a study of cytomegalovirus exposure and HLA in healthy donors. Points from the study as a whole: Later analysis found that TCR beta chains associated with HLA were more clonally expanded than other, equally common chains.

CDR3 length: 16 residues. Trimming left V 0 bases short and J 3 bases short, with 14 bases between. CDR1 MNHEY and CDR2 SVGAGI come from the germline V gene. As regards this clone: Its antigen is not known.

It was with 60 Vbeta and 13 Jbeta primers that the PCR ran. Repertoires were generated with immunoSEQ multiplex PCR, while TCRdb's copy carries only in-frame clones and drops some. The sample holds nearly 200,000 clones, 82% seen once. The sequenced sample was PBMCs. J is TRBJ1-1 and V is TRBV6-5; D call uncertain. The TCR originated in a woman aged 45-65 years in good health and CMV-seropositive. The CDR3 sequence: CASSYSNTPGDTEAFF. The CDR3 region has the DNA TGTGCCAGCAGTTACTCGAACACCCCCGGGGACACTGAAGCTTTCTTT.